This T cell receptor beta chain was identified during a study of CXCR3-negative and CXCR3-positive naive CD8 T cells. Whole-study results and caveats: Diversity in memory CD8+ cells fell much lower than the comparably high levels seen in both naive subsets.

The length of the CDR3 is 14 residues. The germline gives CDR1 SGHTA, CDR2 FQGNSA. Each TRB cDNA library was prepared by 5' RACE (with UMI labels). One entry per CDR3 protein, without DNA, is what TCRdb gives after re-calling the 5' RACE reads. This repertoire comprises some 130,000 distinct CDR3 sequences; its ten largest clones make up 0.45% to 0.55%. For this clonotype: What it binds is unknown.

Naive CD8+ T cells had a CD45RO-CCR7+CD27+CD95- phenotype. V and J are TRBV7-2 and TRBJ2-7; the D call of TRBD2 rests on TCRdb alone, since no DNA is present to check it. The receptor comes from a human donor in good health. Some clones in this sample may be carry-over from other donors' samples. Sequenced input: naive CXCR3- CD8+ T cells from blood. Sample subset: CD45RO-CCR7+CD27+CD95- naive CD8+ T cells lacking CXCR3 (TNR3-). CDR3 loop: CASSSGLSSHEQYF. Together with reference TRBV7-2 and TRBJ2-7, the CDR3 gives the full variable domain: GAGVSQSPSNKVTEKGKDVELRCDPISGHTALYWYRQSLGQGLEFLIYFQGNSAPDKSGLPSDRFSAERTGGSVSTLTIQRTQQEDSAVYLCASSSGLSSHEQYFGPGTRLTVT.